These T cell receptor beta chains were read from a single sample in a study of blood T cells in healthy people across ages. TCRdb passed the 5' RACE reads through MiXCR, listing each CDR3 protein once. The top ten hold approximately 4% of the sample, which has 1.5 million to 1.8 million distinct CDR3 sequences, about 45% seen once. Sequenced input: blood. These receptors were collected from a young woman in good health. Each CDR3 is given with its conserved first and last residue. A D gene is named only where the DNA matches it firmly. Clone size appears in some rows only: once, few, many, or a class for an expanded clone.

j_call: TRBJ2-5; v_call: TRBV5-1; clone_size: NA; d_call: NA; cdr3_nt: TGCGCCAGCAGCTTGGGGACAGATTACGGGGAGACCCAGTACTTC; cdr3_aa: CASSLGTDYGETQYF
j_call: TRBJ1-2; v_call: TRBV20-1; clone_size: NA; d_call: NA; cdr3_nt: TGCAGTGCCCGCCAGGCTGGGCGCCTCCTCGATGGCTACACCTTC; cdr3_aa: CSARQAGRLLDGYTF
j_call: TRBJ2-1; v_call: TRBV11-2; clone_size: few; d_call: NA; cdr3_nt: TGTGCCAGCAGCTTCATGGTGGAGGACTCCTACAATGAGCAGTTCTTC; cdr3_aa: CASSFMVEDSYNEQFF
j_call: TRBJ2-7; v_call: TRBV6-5; clone_size: NA; d_call: NA; cdr3_nt: TGTGCCAGCAGCACGGGGCCTCCGTCAGCAACCGACGAGCAGTACTTC; cdr3_aa: CASSTGPPSATDEQYF
j_call: TRBJ1-2; v_call: TRBV30; clone_size: NA; d_call: NA; cdr3_nt: TGTGCCTGGAGTGGCCCCGGGTTCTATGGCTACACCTTC; cdr3_aa: CAWSGPGFYGYTF
j_call: TRBJ2-7; v_call: TRBV5-6; clone_size: NA; d_call: NA; cdr3_nt: TGTGCCAGCAGCCCAAGAAAGGTTCTTTCCTACGAGCAGTACTTC; cdr3_aa: CASSPRKVLSYEQYF
j_call: TRBJ1-1; v_call: TRBV9; clone_size: many; d_call: NA; cdr3_nt: TGTGCCAGCAGCGTAGAGTTGAACACTGAAGCTTTCTTT; cdr3_aa: CASSVELNTEAFF
j_call: TRBJ2-2; v_call: TRBV4-1; clone_size: NA; d_call: TRBD2; cdr3_nt: TGCGCCAGCAGCCAGACCCTAGGACTAGCGGCGGTCGGGGAGCTGTTTTTT; cdr3_aa: CASSQTLGLAAVGELFF
j_call: TRBJ2-3; v_call: TRBV28; clone_size: few; d_call: NA; cdr3_nt: TGTGCCAGCAGCGTCAGGGGGGTGAGCACAGATACGCAGTATTTT; cdr3_aa: CASSVRGVSTDTQYF
j_call: TRBJ2-1; v_call: TRBV12-3/TRBV12-4; clone_size: NA; d_call: TRBD2; cdr3_nt: TGTGCCAGCAGCCCTAGACTAGCGGCCAATGAGCAGTTCTTC; cdr3_aa: CASSPRLAANEQFF
j_call: TRBJ2-4; v_call: TRBV7-9; clone_size: NA; d_call: NA; cdr3_nt: TGTGCCAGCAGCTTACTGGCAGGGCCTCGAGAGCAGTACTTC; cdr3_aa: CASSLLAGPREQYF
j_call: TRBJ2-7; v_call: TRBV7-2; clone_size: few; d_call: NA; cdr3_nt: TGTGCCAGCAGCTTGAGTTTCGACGAGCAGTACTTC; cdr3_aa: CASSLSFDEQYF
j_call: TRBJ2-1; v_call: TRBV19; clone_size: NA; d_call: NA; cdr3_nt: TGTGCCAGTAGTATGAGGGGCTTAGAATGGTCCTACAATGAGCAGTTCTTC; cdr3_aa: CASSMRGLEWSYNEQFF
j_call: TRBJ2-7; v_call: TRBV9; clone_size: NA; d_call: NA; cdr3_nt: TGTGCCAGCAGCGTAGATCTGAGCTCCTACGAGCAGTACTTC; cdr3_aa: CASSVDLSSYEQYF
j_call: TRBJ2-1; v_call: TRBV2; clone_size: few; d_call: NA; cdr3_nt: TGTGCCAGCATAGAGCGGGCCTCCTACAATGAGCAGTTCTTC; cdr3_aa: CASIERASYNEQFF
j_call: TRBJ2-5; v_call: TRBV25-1; clone_size: NA; d_call: NA; cdr3_nt: TGTGCCAGCAGTGGAGGCAAGGGTAATAGTTACAATGAGCAGTACTTC; cdr3_aa: CASSGGKGNSYNEQYF
j_call: TRBJ2-3; v_call: TRBV20-1; clone_size: few; d_call: NA; cdr3_nt: TGCAGTGCTATAAGACAGCCTGATCCGCAGTATTTT; cdr3_aa: CSAIRQPDPQYF
j_call: TRBJ2-3; v_call: TRBV24-1; clone_size: once; d_call: NA; cdr3_nt: TGTGCCACCAGTTACGGGGGCTCTACTTTCACAGATACGCAGTATTTT; cdr3_aa: CATSYGGSTFTDTQYF
j_call: TRBJ2-1; v_call: TRBV11-2; clone_size: NA; d_call: TRBD2; cdr3_nt: TGTGCCAGCAGTTCACCCCTAGCGGGGGTTTACAATGAGCAGTTCTTC; cdr3_aa: CASSSPLAGVYNEQFF
j_call: TRBJ1-1; v_call: TRBV29-1; clone_size: NA; d_call: TRBD1; cdr3_nt: TGCAGCGTTGTGCAGGGGGCGTGGGTTACTGAAGCTTTCTTT; cdr3_aa: CSVVQGAWVTEAFF
j_call: TRBJ1-4; v_call: TRBV4-1; clone_size: few; d_call: NA; cdr3_nt: TGCGCCAGCAGCCAAGTATCCGGAGGGCCGGAAAAACTGTTTTTT; cdr3_aa: CASSQVSGGPEKLFF
j_call: TRBJ2-3; v_call: TRBV6-2/TRBV6-3; clone_size: NA; d_call: NA; cdr3_nt: TGTGCCAGCACCCCAGGACTCGCGCCCACAGATACGCAGTATTTT; cdr3_aa: CASTPGLAPTDTQYF
j_call: TRBJ2-3; v_call: TRBV6-2/TRBV6-3; clone_size: NA; d_call: NA; cdr3_nt: TGTGCCAGCAGTCACCTATCTGGTGGGGGCTCGGAAGATACGCAGTATTTT; cdr3_aa: CASSHLSGGGSEDTQYF
j_call: TRBJ2-7; v_call: TRBV7-2; clone_size: NA; d_call: NA; cdr3_nt: TGTGCCAGCAGCTTAGAAGTGTCCGGGCAGGGCGAGCAGTACTTC; cdr3_aa: CASSLEVSGQGEQYF
j_call: TRBJ1-6; v_call: TRBV28; clone_size: once; d_call: NA; cdr3_nt: TGTGCCAGCAGTTCCTACAGAAGCTCCTATAATTCACCCCTCCACTTT; cdr3_aa: CASSSYRSSYNSPLHF
j_call: TRBJ1-5; v_call: TRBV6-6; clone_size: few; d_call: NA; cdr3_nt: TGTGCCAGCAGTTATCAGCCCCAGCATTTT; cdr3_aa: CASSYQPQHF
j_call: TRBJ2-1; v_call: TRBV4-2; clone_size: NA; d_call: NA; cdr3_nt: TGTGCCAGCTCTCTATCCTGGCAGGGTTTCGTGGGGGTTGCAAATGAGCAGTTCTTC; cdr3_aa: CASSLSWQGFVGVANEQFF
j_call: TRBJ1-5; v_call: TRBV12-3/TRBV12-4; clone_size: NA; d_call: NA; cdr3_nt: TGTGCCAGCGGACTTCGGGAATCCCAGCCCCAGCATTTT; cdr3_aa: CASGLRESQPQHF
j_call: TRBJ2-7; v_call: TRBV7-2; clone_size: NA; d_call: NA; cdr3_nt: TGTGCCAGCAGCTTGACTAGAATAGGCGAGCAGTACTTC; cdr3_aa: CASSLTRIGEQYF
j_call: TRBJ2-7; v_call: TRBV7-2; clone_size: NA; d_call: NA; cdr3_nt: TGTGCCAGCAGCTTATCGCCAGGGGTGTACGAGCAGTACTTC; cdr3_aa: CASSLSPGVYEQYF
j_call: TRBJ2-3; v_call: TRBV7-9; clone_size: few; d_call: NA; cdr3_nt: TGTGCCAGCAGCTTAGTAGACCACTTCACAGATACGCAGTATTTT; cdr3_aa: CASSLVDHFTDTQYF